The 21 T cell receptor beta chains presented below share a single source sample, sequenced in a study of PD-1 blockade in classical Hodgkin lymphoma. Only in-frame clones appear in the TCRdb table, and some are missing; sequencing was by immunoSEQ multiplex PCR. In the table there are tens of thousands of clones, 81% of which are singletons. Each patient relapsed following autologous stem cell transplantation, and prior brentuximab vedotin exposure differed. This material consisted of peripheral blood mononuclear cells (PBMCs), taken at baseline. The receptors come from a human donor with classical Hodgkin lymphoma.

This clone occurred a few times. The rearrangement joins TRBV27 to TRBJ1-2, with no clear D. Deletions cut 2 bases from V and 10 bases from J, with 14 bases between. Per the germline V gene, CDR1 is MNHEY and CDR2 is SMNVEV (reference sequence). The CDR3 runs 13 residues. The CDR3 sequence: CASSLTRFDVYTF. CDR3 bases: TGTGCCAGCAGTTTAACCCGATTCGACGTCTACACCTTC.

The chain employs TRBV29-1 and TRBJ2-2; tentatively, D is TRBD1 (5 bases). Trimming stripped 4 bases from V and 4 bases from J, with 13 bases between. The length of the CDR3 is 14 residues. CDR1 is SQVTM, CDR2 ANQGSEA, per germline. The CDR3 region is CSVAQELFTGELFF. The CDR3 DNA reads as TGCAGCGTTGCACAGGAACTCTTCACCGGGGAGCTGTTTTTT.

This clone was picked up one time. The chain recombines TRBV15 with TRBJ1-2; D not certain. V gave up 0 bases and J gave up 5 bases, with 16 bases separating them. This CDR3 is 16 amino acids long. CDR1 is LNHNV and CDR2 is YYDKDF in the germline V gene (reference sequence). CDR3 nucleotides: TGTGCCACCAGCAGAGATAGATACGGACTCGGGTATGGCTACACCTTC. Protein product: CATSRDRYGLGYGYTF.

This clone was counted a few times. The chain uses TRBV4-1 and TRBJ1-3, with D tentatively TRBD1 (6 bases). The CDR3 has 17 amino acids. CDR1 MGHRA and CDR2 YSYEKL come from the germline V gene. Trimming took off 2 bases at V and 4 bases at J, with 18 bases between the two ends. CDR3 bases: TGCGCCAGCAGCCAACCTATTAAGGGGGGGTTAGGAAACACCATATATTTT. Translation: CASSQPIKGGLGNTIYF.

The genes are TRBV6-4 and TRBJ2-1, with 10 bases identical to TRBD2. Trimming at V came to 0 bases and at J to 9 bases, leaving 8 bases not matched to a gene. The germline CDR1 and CDR2 sequences are MRHNA and SNTAGT. The CDR3 covers 16 residues. CDR3 sequence (DNA): TGTGCCAGCAGTGACTCAGCTAGCGGGAGTCGTAGTGAGCAGTTCTTC. It translates to CASSDSASGSRSEQFF.

The table lists this clone with a few counts. The chain employs TRBV11-2 and TRBJ2-7, with D possibly TRBD2 on 6 matching bases. V lost 5 bases to trimming and J lost 4 bases, with 15 bases between them. The CDR3 has 14 amino acids. Germline loops: CDR1 SGHAT, CDR2 FQNNGV. The CDR3 region has the DNA TGTGCCAGCAGCCTAGGAACTGGGGGGTACGAGCAGTACGTC. It specifies CASSLGTGGYEQYV.

In its sample, this clone was seen a few times. The chain's CDR3 is CASSQGTVNTEAFF. DNA of the CDR3: TGTGCCAGCAGCCAAGGGACAGTGAACACTGAAGCTTTCTTT. J is TRBJ1-1 and V is TRBV7-9; TRBD1 matches 7 bases. V trimming: 5 bases; J trimming: 0 bases; junction bases outside the gene matches: 3. Germline V gene data show CDR1 as SEHNR and CDR2 as FQNEAQ (reference sequence). The CDR3 length is 14 residues.

The rearrangement joins TRBV10-3 to TRBJ2-1, with D possibly matching TRBD2 (6 bases). Between the trimmed V and J ends, which lost 5 bases and 2 bases, there was a span of 13 bases. CDR1 is ENHRY and CDR2 is SYGVKD in the germline V gene. This CDR3 contains 15 residues. CDR3 protein: CAISPGGRAYNEQFF. The DNA of the CDR3 is TGTGCCATCAGTCCCGGAGGGCGGGCCTACAATGAGCAGTTCTTC.

This clone was seen a few times. The chain couples TRBV11-3 to TRBJ1-1, with unresolved D. With 8 bases removed from V and 0 bases from J, the gap between germline ends came to 7 bases. The CDR3 spans 12 residues. Germline V CDR1 and CDR2: SGHNT, YENEEA. The CDR3 nucleotides read TGTGCCAGCGGTCCGATGAACACTGAAGCTTTCTTT. Amino acids: CASGPMNTEAFF.

The CDR3 DNA reads as TGTGCCAGCGGATTAAAGGGAGACAGTTTCTACGAGCAGTACTTC. Protein sequence: CASGLKGDSFYEQYF. The rearrangement joins TRBV7-2 to TRBJ2-7, with D perhaps TRBD1 or TRBD2 (5 bases each). The CDR3 has 15 residues. Germline V CDR1 and CDR2: SGHTA, FQGNSA. V shed 8 bases and J shed 3 bases, with 20 bases lying between them.

The chain employs TRBV9 and TRBJ1-2; tentative D call: TRBD1 (5 bases). From germline, CDR1 is SGDLS and CDR2 YYNGEE. The CDR3 contains 14 residues. Trimming removed 0 bases from V and 8 bases from J, with 14 bases in between. DNA of the CDR3: TGTGCCAGCAGCGTAGACCCCCTCGAGGGGGGCTACACCTTC. Translation gives CASSVDPLEGGYTF. Drawing the rest from reference TRBV9 and TRBJ1-2, the complete variable domain is DSGVTQTPKHLITATGQRVTLRCSPRSGDLSVYWYQQSLDQGLQFLIQYYNGEERAKGNILERFSAQQFPDLHSELNLSSLELGDSALYFCASSVDPLEGGYTFGSGTRLTVV.

This chain uses TRBV12-5 with TRBJ2-7; the D call may be TRBD1 or TRBD2 (5 bases each). CDR1 is LGHNT and CDR2 is FRNRAP in the germline V gene. The germline V and J ends were trimmed by 3 bases and 5 bases, with 20 bases remaining between them. The CDR3 is 16 residues long. In DNA form, the CDR3 reads TGTGCTAGTGGTTTTGGGACGGTTCACAGAGTCCACGAGCAGTACTTC. It specifies CASGFGTVHRVHEQYF.

CDR3 in amino acids: CATSRDVGYEQYV. Here the CDR3 DNA reads TGTGCCACCAGCAGAGATGTAGGGTACGAGCAGTACGTC. The rearrangement links TRBV15 to TRBJ2-7; no reliable D call. V was trimmed by 0 bases and J by 4 bases, leaving 7 bases between them. The CDR3 sequence is 13 residues long. CDR1 is LNHNV and CDR2 is YYDKDF in the germline V gene (reference sequence).

This clone was seen only once. The rearrangement links TRBV7-9 to TRBJ2-5, with 10 bases that match TRBD1. This CDR3 comprises 16 residues. With 0 bases clipped from V and 5 bases from J, the junction kept 6 bases outside the gene matches. Germline lookup yields CDR1 SEHNR and CDR2 FQNEAQ (reference sequence). In DNA form, the CDR3 reads TGTGCCAGCAGCTTAGCCGAGACAGGGGGCGCGGAGACCCAGTACTTC. Its translation: CASSLAETGGAETQYF.

This clone was observed a few times. The chain carries TRBV7-9 and TRBJ1-1; no clear D gene. The CDR3 has 13 amino acids. Trimming took 10 bases from V and 1 from J, leaving 13 bases between them. The V gene's germline CDR1 is SEHNR and CDR2 FQNEAQ (reference sequence). This chain's CDR3 is CATPELSNTEAFF. In DNA form, the CDR3 reads TGTGCCACCCCTGAACTGTCGAACACTGAAGCTTTCTTT. The full variable domain, in which reference TRBV7-9 and TRBJ1-1 provide the parts outside the CDR3, is DTGVSQNPRHKITKRGQNVTFRCDPISEHNRLYWYRQTLGQGPEFLTYFQNEAQLEKSRLLSDRFSAERPKGSFSTLEIQRTEQGDSAMYLCATPELSNTEAFFGQGTRLTVV.

The chain recombines TRBV11-2 with TRBJ2-2; TRBD1 might be the D (6 bases). Germline-derived CDR1 and CDR2 are SGHAT and FQNNGV. The CDR3 length is 15 residues. V lost 5 bases and J lost 4, with 14 bases in between. CDR3 coding DNA: TGTGCCAGCAGCCCCCACAGGGCGGGCACCGGGGAGCTGTTTTTT. This gives the protein CASSPHRAGTGELFF.

This clone was seen a handful of times. The chain uses TRBV16 and TRBJ2-4, with 8 bases matching TRBD1. The germline CDR1 and CDR2 sequences are KGHSY and FQNENV. V was pared by 4 bases and J by 9 bases, with 5 bases of the junction left unmatched. This CDR3 region has 13 residues. The CDR3 is CASSPGTGGIQYF. The CDR3 nucleotides read TGTGCCAGCAGCCCAGGCACAGGGGGCATTCAGTACTTC.

V gene TRBV7-2 combines with J gene TRBJ2-7, with a weak D call TRBD2 (6 bases). The CDR3 is made up of 18 amino acids. V lost 1 base and J 1 base, leaving 20 bases between the germline ends. Per the germline V gene, CDR1 is SGHTA and CDR2 is FQGNSA. DNA for the CDR3: TGTGCCAGCAGCTTAGATACCCCGGGACTCCCTGGATCCTACGAGCAGTACTTC. Protein sequence: CASSLDTPGLPGSYEQYF.

V is TRBV28 and J is TRBJ1-2, with 7 bases fitting TRBD1. This CDR3 spans 13 amino acids. Unmatched junction bases numbered 0, after V lost 0 bases and J lost 5 bases. Germline loops: CDR1 MDHEN, CDR2 SYDVKM. The CDR3 spells CASSLWTGYGYTF. CDR3 sequence (DNA): TGTGCCAGCAGTTTATGGACAGGGTATGGCTACACCTTC.

The V gene is TRBV5-6, the J gene TRBJ2-7; D not certain. From germline, CDR1 is SGHDT and CDR2 YYEEEE. The CDR3 is 14 amino acids. CDR3 residues: CIANPTELVYEQYV. CDR3 nucleotides: TGTATCGCTAATCCCACGGAGCTCGTGTACGAGCAGTACGTC.

The V and J genes are TRBV27 and TRBJ1-3; unclear D gene. V lost 0 bases and J 1 base, leaving 7 bases between the germline ends. This CDR3 has 15 amino acids. CDR1 and CDR2 from the germline V gene are MNHEY and SMNVEV (reference sequence). DNA of the CDR3: TGTGCCAGCAGTTTATCGTACGATTCTGGAAACACCATATATTTT. Translation: CASSLSYDSGNTIYF.